The 31 T cell receptor beta chains reported below all come from one sample, sequenced in a study of OX40 agonist ivuxolimab in advanced cancers. Assay used: immunoSEQ multiplex PCR; TCRdb lists only in-frame clones, some missing. The table includes 76,000 or so clones, roughly 85% detected once. Source: CD4+ or CD8+ T cells sorted from blood, taken in a trial of the OX40 agonist ivuxolimab. The receptors originated from an adult with an advanced solid tumor such as melanoma, head and neck, liver or kidney cancer.

V usage is TRBV7-8 and J usage is TRBJ2-7; the match to TRBD1 covers 9 bases. The germline V gene has CDR1 SGHVS and CDR2 FQNEAQ. The CDR3 has 14 amino acids. Trimming at V came to 4 bases and at J to 1 base, leaving 2 bases not matched to a gene. The CDR3 spells CASSSTGGSYEQYF. DNA for the CDR3: TGTGCCAGCAGCTCGACAGGGGGGTCCTACGAGCAGTACTTC.

V is TRBV30 and J is TRBJ1-5; D not certain. Germline CDR1 and CDR2: GTSNPN and SVGIG (reference sequence). The CDR3 runs to 15 residues. Trimming took 1 base from V and 0 from J, leaving 10 bases between them. The CDR3 region is CAWSEAAFSNQPQHF. The CDR3 DNA follows: TGTGCCTGGAGTGAGGCAGCCTTTAGCAATCAGCCCCAGCATTTT.

The chain carries TRBV5-6 and TRBJ2-7; no clear D gene. CDR1 SGHDT and CDR2 YYEEEE come from the germline V gene. CDR3 length: 11 residues. V was trimmed by 4 bases and J by 3 bases, leaving 5 bases between them. CDR3 sequence (DNA): TGTGCCAGCAGCCGGCGCTACGAGCAGTACTTC. Residues: CASSRRYEQYF.

This clone was recorded only once. This sequence joins TRBV19 and TRBJ2-2, with 8 bases lining up with TRBD1. CDR1 and CDR2 from the germline V gene are LNHDA and SQIVND (reference sequence). V shed 11 bases, J shed 4 bases, and the junction held 12 bases outside the gene matches. The length of the CDR3 is 15 residues. CDR3 nucleotides: TGTGCCTCCAACAGGGGGTTCACAGGCACCGGGGAGCTGTTTTTT. Translating it yields CASNRGFTGTGELFF.

The chain employs TRBV7-9 and TRBJ2-3; 8 bases agree with TRBD1. Per the germline V gene, CDR1 is SEHNR and CDR2 is FQNEAQ (reference sequence). The length of the CDR3 is 14 residues. Trimming cost V 4 bases and J 6 bases; bases outside gene matches: 6. CDR3 in DNA: TGTGCCAGCAGCTCTGGACAGGGCGGGGATACGCAGTATTTT. Amino acids: CASSSGQGGDTQYF. The full variable domain, its missing parts supplied by reference TRBV7-9 and TRBJ2-3, is DTGVSQNPRHKITKRGQNVTFRCDPISEHNRLYWYRQTLGQGPEFLTYFQNEAQLEKSRLLSDRFSAERPKGSFSTLEIQRTEQGDSAMYLCASSSGQGGDTQYFGPGTRLTVL.

The gene calls are TRBV7-6 and TRBJ2-2, with 11 bases that match TRBD1. The CDR3 has 15 amino acids. Germline assignment: CDR1 SGHVS and CDR2 FNYEAQ. Trimming cost V 3 bases and J 5 bases; bases outside gene matches: 2. The CDR3 DNA is TGTGCCAGCAGCTTGGGACAGGGGGGAACCGGGGAGCTGTTTTTT. Translated, it gives CASSLGQGGTGELFF.

The rearrangement uses TRBV27 and TRBJ2-1; tentatively, D is TRBD1 (5 bases). The CDR3 covers 12 residues. Germline V gene lookup returns CDR1 MNHEY and CDR2 SMNVEV (reference sequence). Trimming cost V 1 base and J 12 bases, with 10 bases left between them. In nucleotides, the CDR3 is TGTGCCAGCAGTTTATTGGGGCAGGGGCAGTTCTTC. It specifies CASSLLGQGQFF.

This clone was found once. The chain carries TRBV27 and TRBJ2-7, with TRBD2 identical over 10 bases. Looked up from germline, CDR1 is MNHEY and CDR2 is SMNVEV (reference sequence). With V trimmed by 5 bases and J by 5 bases, 6 bases remained unmatched. The CDR3 spans 14 residues. The CDR3 spells CASSRRLAGDEQYF. In DNA form, the CDR3 reads TGTGCCAGCAGTCGTCGGCTAGCGGGGGACGAGCAGTACTTC.

The rearrangement joins TRBV6-1 to TRBJ1-1; no definite D call. The V end was cut by 7 bases, the J end by 1 base, with 10 bases between. The CDR3 consists of 13 residues. Germline lookup yields CDR1 MNHNS and CDR2 SASEGT. The CDR3 region is CASTLGGNTEAFF. The CDR3 coding sequence is TGTGCCAGCACCCTAGGAGGGAACACTGAAGCTTTCTTT.

This clone has just one count. The J gene is TRBJ2-7, the V gene TRBV14, with 9 bases identical to TRBD1. Germline trimming cut 3 bases from V and 0 bases from J; bases unmatched to any gene: 9. The CDR3 consists of 17 residues. Per the germline V gene, CDR1 is SGHDN and CDR2 is FVKESK. This CDR3 is CASSQGFGTGNSYEQYF. CDR3 DNA sequence: TGTGCCAGCAGCCAGGGGTTCGGGACAGGGAACTCCTACGAGCAGTACTTC.

The V gene is TRBV4-2, the J gene TRBJ2-7; D remains ambiguous. The length of the CDR3 is 14 residues. With 1 base removed from V and 3 bases from J, the gap between germline ends came to 10 bases. Looked up from germline, CDR1 is LGHNA and CDR2 is YNFKEQ. The chain's CDR3 is CASSQGWQNYEQYF. CDR3 coding DNA: TGTGCCAGCAGCCAAGGCTGGCAGAACTACGAGCAGTACTTC.

This clone was seen only once. The CDR3 loop is CASRDPVGEQFF. As DNA, the CDR3 is TGTGCCAGCAGAGACCCGGTTGGGGAGCAGTTCTTC. The chain uses TRBV6-4 and TRBJ2-1; D uncertain. Germline V gene lookup returns CDR1 MRHNA and CDR2 SNTAGT. With 6 bases removed from V and 10 bases from J, the gap between germline ends came to 13 bases. CDR3 length: 12 residues.

The chain carries TRBV29-1 and TRBJ2-1, with TRBD1 matching over 9 bases. Germline loops: CDR1 SQVTM, CDR2 ANQGSEA. This CDR3 contains 15 residues. V dropped 6 bases and J dropped 2; count of bases not matched to a gene: 8. Here the CDR3 DNA reads TGCAGCGTGAGCCCGGGACAGGGAGCCTACAATGAGCAGTTCTTC. Amino acids: CSVSPGQGAYNEQFF.

V and J are TRBV7-3 and TRBJ2-1; 7 bases match TRBD2. The CDR3 totals 16 residues. Germline V gene data show CDR1 as SGHTA and CDR2 as FQGTGA. Unmatched junction bases numbered 5, after V lost 0 bases and J lost 3 bases. In DNA, the CDR3 is TGTGCCAGCAGCTTAACGGGCGGGGGACTCTACAATGAGCAGTTCTTC. Translation gives CASSLTGGGLYNEQFF.

The chain joins TRBV6-5 to TRBJ1-2; D not resolved. This CDR3 spans 12 amino acids. Germline V gives CDR1 MNHEY, CDR2 SVGAGI. Trimming pared 6 bases from V and 8 bases from J, leaving 13 bases between. The CDR3 is CASSPNMSGYTF. CDR3 sequence (DNA): TGTGCCAGCAGCCCCAACATGTCCGGCTACACCTTC.

This clone has only one observation. The chain links TRBV29-1 to TRBJ1-1; possibly TRBD1 for D (5 bases). The germline V gene has CDR1 SQVTM and CDR2 ANQGSEA. This CDR3 comprises 13 residues. V shed 8 bases and J shed 11 bases, with 24 bases lying between them. CDR3 amino acids: CSFTRRRDGEAFF. The DNA for the CDR3 is TGCAGCTTCACCCGCCGCCGGGACGGTGAGGCTTTCTTT. The whole variable domain, filled in from reference TRBV29-1 and TRBJ1-1, reads SAVISQKPSRDICQRGTSLTIQCQVDSQVTMMFWYRQQPGQSLTLIATANQGSEATYESGFVIDKFPISRPNLTFSTLTVSNMSPEDSSIYLCSFTRRRDGEAFFGQGTRLTVV.

J is TRBJ1-2 and V is TRBV6-4, with 8 bases matching TRBD1. Per germline, CDR1 MRHNA and CDR2 SNTAGT. The CDR3 contains 13 residues. After removal of 6 bases from V and 7 bases from J, the junction contained 7 bases not matched to a gene. Here the CDR3 DNA reads TGTGCCAGCAGCTTGGCAGGGGGCGCTGGCTACACCTTC. It codes for CASSLAGGAGYTF.

The chain joins TRBV5-6 to TRBJ2-1, with 7 nucleotides matching TRBD1. The junction had 8 bases not matched to a gene; V was cut back by 5 bases and J by 0 bases. Germline V gene data show CDR1 as SGHDT and CDR2 as YYEEEE. The CDR3 length is 16 residues. CDR3 sequence: CASRSGWDSSYNEQFF. In nucleotides, the CDR3 is TGTGCCAGCAGGTCAGGTTGGGACAGCTCCTACAATGAGCAGTTCTTC.

The chain combines TRBV27 with TRBJ2-1, with D possibly being TRBD1 (5 bases). This CDR3 has 15 residues. From germline, CDR1 is MNHEY and CDR2 SMNVEV (reference sequence). V shed 4 bases and J shed 2 bases, with 12 bases lying between them. The CDR3 DNA reads as TGTGCCAGCAGTTCAGGGATAGGGGCCTACAATGAGCAGTTCTTC. Its translation: CASSSGIGAYNEQFF.

This clone was detected only once. The rearrangement joins TRBV5-5 to TRBJ2-7; 8 bases are a match to TRBD1. This CDR3 is 15 amino acids long. Trimming removed 3 bases from V and 3 bases from J; junction bases left unmatched: 8. Germline CDR1 SGHKS, CDR2 YYEKEE (reference sequence). CDR3 loop: CASSWKDRESYEQYF. The CDR3 region has the DNA TGTGCCAGCAGCTGGAAGGACAGGGAAAGCTACGAGCAGTACTTC.

V and J are TRBV11-2 and TRBJ2-2; D not certain. CDR3 size: 12 residues. Trimming shortened V by 0 bases and J by 5 bases, and 1 base separated the two germline ends. Germline values: CDR1 SGHAT, CDR2 FQNNGV. CDR3 region: CASSLDTGELFF. The CDR3, as DNA: TGTGCCAGCAGCTTAGATACCGGGGAGCTGTTTTTT.

The V call is TRBV15, the J call TRBJ1-1, with D perhaps matching TRBD1 (5 bases). Per germline, CDR1 LNHNV and CDR2 YYDKDF (reference sequence). The CDR3 has 15 amino acids. The ends were cut back, 5 bases at V and 1 base at J, with 14 bases in the middle. The CDR3: CATSSPGRGNTEAFF. The CDR3 DNA sequence: TGTGCCACCAGCTCCCCAGGAAGGGGGAACACTGAAGCTTTCTTT.

A single count supports this clone. The V call is TRBV7-9, the J call TRBJ2-7; either TRBD1 or TRBD2 may fit D (5 bases each). CDR3 length: 14 residues. Per germline, CDR1 SEHNR and CDR2 FQNEAQ (reference sequence). Trimming took 0 bases from V and 2 from J, leaving 8 bases between them. The CDR3 nucleotides read TGTGCCAGCAGCTTAGCAGGGACCACCTACGAGCAGTACTTC. Its protein is CASSLAGTTYEQYF.

The V gene is TRBV6-5, the J gene TRBJ1-1; TRBD1 might be the D (5 bases). The CDR3 is made up of 13 amino acids. Germline V gene sequence: CDR1 MNHEY, CDR2 SVGAGI. V lost 5 bases, J lost 1 base, and 8 bases lay in between. CDR3 in DNA: TGTGCCAGCAGTGGAAGGGGGAACACTGAAGCTTTCTTT. Translation gives CASSGRGNTEAFF.

The chain combines TRBV6-5 with TRBJ2-7; 7 bases align to TRBD1. This CDR3 contains 15 residues. V shed 6 bases and J 0 bases; nucleotides not matched to a gene: 8. Looked up from germline, CDR1 is MNHEY and CDR2 is SVGAGI. The CDR3 DNA follows: TGTGCCAGCAGAAACGGACAGGCTAGCTCCTACGAGCAGTACTTC. It yields the protein CASRNGQASSYEQYF.

The V and J genes are TRBV6-5 and TRBJ1-4; the D is unclear. The ends were cut back, 0 bases at V and 10 bases at J, with 15 bases in the middle. The CDR3 has 15 amino acids. Germline loops: CDR1 MNHEY, CDR2 SVGAGI. CDR3 DNA: TGTGCCAGCAGTTACTCCCCTATGGGGATGGGAAAACTGTTTTTT. Its protein is CASSYSPMGMGKLFF.

This clone was recorded a few times. This chain links TRBV9 with TRBJ1-3, with 9 bases identical to TRBD1. The germline V gene encodes CDR1 SGDLS and CDR2 YYNGEE. After removal of 0 bases from V and 1 base from J, the junction contained 2 bases not matched to a gene. The CDR3 runs to 16 residues. In nucleotides, the CDR3 is TGTGCCAGCAGCGTAGAGGGACAGGGATCTGGAAACACCATATATTTT. Translating it yields CASSVEGQGSGNTIYF.

This chain joins TRBV9 and TRBJ1-4; D is undetermined. The germline CDR1 and CDR2 sequences are SGDLS and YYNGEE. The CDR3 loop spans 15 amino acids. V was shortened by 2 bases and J by 0 bases, with 8 bases between the two germline ends. In DNA form, the CDR3 reads TGTGCCAGCAGCGTTACTCTATCAACTAATGAAAAACTGTTTTTT. Amino acid sequence: CASSVTLSTNEKLFF.

The table lists this clone with a few counts. The rearrangement joins TRBV11-2 to TRBJ1-2; D might be TRBD1 (5 bases). From germline, CDR1 is SGHAT and CDR2 FQNNGV. Between the trimmed V and J ends, which lost 0 bases and 4 bases, there was a span of 6 bases. There are 13 residues in the CDR3. CDR3: CASSLDQGYGYTF. In DNA, the CDR3 is TGTGCCAGCAGCTTAGACCAGGGCTATGGCTACACCTTC. Based on the CDR3 plus reference TRBV11-2 and TRBJ1-2, the full variable domain is EAGVAQSPRYKIIEKRQSVAFWCNPISGHATLYWYQQILGQGPKLLIQFQNNGVVDDSQLPKDRFSAERLKGVDSTLKIQPAKLEDSAVYLCASSLDQGYGYTFGSGTRLTVV.

J is TRBJ2-1 and V is TRBV7-2; D uncertain. CDR1 is SGHTA, CDR2 FQGNSA, per germline. Trimming stripped 1 base from V and 4 bases from J, with 11 bases between. CDR3 length: 15 residues. CDR3 loop: CASSLGFYGYNEQFF. CDR3 in DNA: TGTGCCAGCAGCTTAGGTTTTTACGGATACAATGAGCAGTTCTTC. Variable domain in full (rest from reference TRBV7-2 and TRBJ2-1): GAGVSQSPSNKVTEKGKDVELRCDPISGHTALYWYRQSLGQGLEFLIYFQGNSAPDKSGLPSDRFSAERTGGSVSTLTIQRTQQEDSAVYLCASSLGFYGYNEQFFGPGTRLTVL.

The chain combines TRBV4-2 with TRBJ2-4; the match to TRBD2 covers 8 bases. This CDR3 is built from 16 residues. Looked up from germline, CDR1 is LGHNA and CDR2 is YNFKEQ. V lost 1 base, J lost 0 bases, and 2 bases stayed unmatched. The CDR3 nucleotides read TGTGCCAGCAGCCAAGCGCGGGGGGTAGCCAAAAACATTCAGTACTTC. Amino acids: CASSQARGVAKNIQYF.